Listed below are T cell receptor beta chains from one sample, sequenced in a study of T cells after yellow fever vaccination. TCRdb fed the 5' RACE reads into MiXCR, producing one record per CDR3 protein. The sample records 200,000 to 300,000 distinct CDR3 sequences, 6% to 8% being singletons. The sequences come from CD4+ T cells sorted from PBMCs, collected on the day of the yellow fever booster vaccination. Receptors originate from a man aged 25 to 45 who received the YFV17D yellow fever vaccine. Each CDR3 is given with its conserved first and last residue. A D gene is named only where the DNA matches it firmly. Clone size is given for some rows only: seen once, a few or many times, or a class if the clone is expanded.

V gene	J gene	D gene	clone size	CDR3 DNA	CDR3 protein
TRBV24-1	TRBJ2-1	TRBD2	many	TGTGCCACCAGTGACTTCACTAGCGGGAGTTACAATGAGCAGTTCTTC	CATSDFTSGSYNEQFF
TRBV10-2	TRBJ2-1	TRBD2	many	TGCGCCAGCAGTTCGACTAGCCCCGAGTACAATGAGCAGTTCTTC	CASSSTSPEYNEQFF
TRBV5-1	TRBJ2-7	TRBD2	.	TGCGCCAGCAGCGTGAACGCGGGAGATGCCTACGAGCAGTACTTC	CASSVNAGDAYEQYF
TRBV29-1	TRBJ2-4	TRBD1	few	TGCAGCGTTGGAGGGGACAGGGGAGTGAACATTCAGTACTTC	CSVGGDRGVNIQYF
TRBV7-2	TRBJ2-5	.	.	TGTGCCAGCAGCCCTAACTCCGAGACCCAGTACTTC	CASSPNSETQYF
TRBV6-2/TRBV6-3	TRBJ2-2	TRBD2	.	TGTGCCAGCAGTTACTCCCCGGGAGGAACCGGGGAGCTGTTTTTT	CASSYSPGGTGELFF
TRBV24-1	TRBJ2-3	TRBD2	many	TGTGCCACCAGTGATCACCCTGGGACTAGCGGGAGAGTAGATACGCAGTATTTT	CATSDHPGTSGRVDTQYF
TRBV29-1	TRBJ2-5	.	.	TGCAGCGTTGAACCCTTGGGGGGACGGACGGGGAAGACCCAGTACTTC	CSVEPLGGRTGKTQYF
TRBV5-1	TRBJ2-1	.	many	TGCGCCAGCAGCGGAGGGGAGCTCAATGAGCAGTTCTTC	CASSGGELNEQFF
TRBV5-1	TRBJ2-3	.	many	TGCGCCAGCAGCTTGGCCCAGGATACGCAGTATTTT	CASSLAQDTQYF
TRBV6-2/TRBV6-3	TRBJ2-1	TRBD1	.	TGTGCCAGCAGCCAACCAGGGGGAAAACGCTCCTACAATGAGCAGTTCTTC	CASSQPGGKRSYNEQFF
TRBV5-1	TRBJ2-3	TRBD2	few	TGCGCCAGCAGCCAACCGGGACTAGCGGGAGGAGATACGCAGTATTTT	CASSQPGLAGGDTQYF
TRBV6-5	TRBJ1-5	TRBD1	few	TGTGCCAGCAGTTACTCCTCGGACACAGGGGGCGGGAATCAGCCCCAGCATTTT	CASSYSSDTGGGNQPQHF
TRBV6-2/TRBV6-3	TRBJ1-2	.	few	TGTGCCAGCAGTTACCAGGCTGACTATGGCTACACCTTC	CASSYQADYGYTF
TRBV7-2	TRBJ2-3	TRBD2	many	TGTGCCAGCAGCAGACGGACTAGCGGGACAGATACGCAGTATTTT	CASSRRTSGTDTQYF
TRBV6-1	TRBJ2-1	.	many	TGTGCCGACGCGCCTTCGTCCTACAATGAGCAGTTCTTC	CADAPSSYNEQFF
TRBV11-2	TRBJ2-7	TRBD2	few	TGTGCCAGCAGCTTAGTGGCTAGCGGGAGGCAACCGTCCTACGAGCAGTACTTC	CASSLVASGRQPSYEQYF
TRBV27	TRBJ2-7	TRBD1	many	TGTGCCAGCAGTTCCAGGGGGCAAGGGAGGGAGCAGTACTTC	CASSSRGQGREQYF
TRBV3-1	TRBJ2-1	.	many	TGTGCCAGCAGCCAAATAAGGAATGAGCAGTTCTTC	CASSQIRNEQFF
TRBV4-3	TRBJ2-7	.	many	TGCGCCAGCAGCCAAGATTACGGGCCCTACGAGCAGTACTTC	CASSQDYGPYEQYF
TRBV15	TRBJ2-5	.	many	TGTGCCACAGCCCGGGACTCCGAAGAGACCCAGTACTTC	CATARDSEETQYF
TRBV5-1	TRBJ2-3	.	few	TGCGCCAGCGGCGTTATTTCGGGCACAGATACGCAGTATTTT	CASGVISGTDTQYF
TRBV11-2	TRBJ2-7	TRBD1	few	TGTGCCAGCAGCTTGCAAGCGGGACAGGGGCTTTACAGCTCCTACGAGCAGTACTTC	CASSLQAGQGLYSSYEQYF
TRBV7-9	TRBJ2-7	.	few	TGTGCCAGCAGCGCATTCTCCTACGAGCAGTACTTC	CASSAFSYEQYF
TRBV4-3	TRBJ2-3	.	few	TGCGCCAGCAGCCAAGATCGCGGCGCACTCAGCACAGATACGCAGTATTTT	CASSQDRGALSTDTQYF
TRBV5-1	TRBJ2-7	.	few	TGCGCCAGCAAGGGGGACGTTACCTACGAGCAGTACTTC	CASKGDVTYEQYF
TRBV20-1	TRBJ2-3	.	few	TGCAGTGCTAGAGGGGTAGGGGCGGCAGATACGCAGTATTTT	CSARGVGAADTQYF